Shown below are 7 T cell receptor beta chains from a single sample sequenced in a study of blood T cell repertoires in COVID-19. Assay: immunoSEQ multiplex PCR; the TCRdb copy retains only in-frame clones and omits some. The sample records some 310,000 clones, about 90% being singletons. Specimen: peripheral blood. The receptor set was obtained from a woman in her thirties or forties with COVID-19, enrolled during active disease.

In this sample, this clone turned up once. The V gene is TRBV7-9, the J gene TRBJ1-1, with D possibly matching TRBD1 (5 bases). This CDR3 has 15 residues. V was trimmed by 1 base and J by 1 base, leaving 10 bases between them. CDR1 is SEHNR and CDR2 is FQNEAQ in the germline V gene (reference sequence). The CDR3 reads CASSLERGRNTEAFF. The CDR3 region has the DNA TGTGCCAGCAGCTTAGAACGGGGGAGGAACACTGAAGCTTTCTTT.

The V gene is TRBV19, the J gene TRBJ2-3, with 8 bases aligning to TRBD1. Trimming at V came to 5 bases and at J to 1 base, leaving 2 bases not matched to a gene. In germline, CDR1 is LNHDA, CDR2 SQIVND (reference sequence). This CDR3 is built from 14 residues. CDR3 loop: CASSETGGTDTQYF. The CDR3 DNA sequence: TGTGCCAGTAGTGAGACAGGGGGCACAGATACGCAGTATTTT.

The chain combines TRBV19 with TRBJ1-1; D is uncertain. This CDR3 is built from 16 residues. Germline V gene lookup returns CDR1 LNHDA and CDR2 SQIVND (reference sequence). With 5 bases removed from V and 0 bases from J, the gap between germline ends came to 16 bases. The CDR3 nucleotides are TGTGCCAGTAGTCTCCGGAGGGCAGGTATGAACACTGAAGCTTTCTTT. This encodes CASSLRRAGMNTEAFF.

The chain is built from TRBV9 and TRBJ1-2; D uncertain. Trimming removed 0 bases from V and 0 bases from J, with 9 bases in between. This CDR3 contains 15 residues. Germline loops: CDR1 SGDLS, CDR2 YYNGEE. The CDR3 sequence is CASSVDGEANYGYTF. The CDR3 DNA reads TGTGCCAGCAGCGTAGACGGGGAAGCTAACTATGGCTACACCTTC.

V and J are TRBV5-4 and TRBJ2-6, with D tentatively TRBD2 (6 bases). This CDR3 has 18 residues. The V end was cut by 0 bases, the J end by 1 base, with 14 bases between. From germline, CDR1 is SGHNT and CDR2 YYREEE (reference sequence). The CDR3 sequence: CASSLAKGLFSGANVLTF. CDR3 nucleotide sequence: TGTGCCAGCAGCTTGGCCAAGGGACTCTTTTCTGGGGCCAACGTCCTGACTTTC. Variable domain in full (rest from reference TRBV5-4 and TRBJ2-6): ETGVTQSPTHLIKTRGQQVTLRCSSQSGHNTVSWYQQALGQGPQFIFQYYREEENGRGNFPPRFSGLQFPNYSSELNVNALELDDSALYLCASSLAKGLFSGANVLTFGAGSRLTVL.

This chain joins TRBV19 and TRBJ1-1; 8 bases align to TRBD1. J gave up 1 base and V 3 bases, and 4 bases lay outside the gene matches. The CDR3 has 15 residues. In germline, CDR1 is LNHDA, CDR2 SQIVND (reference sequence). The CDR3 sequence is CASSIRDRKNTEAFF. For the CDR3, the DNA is TGTGCCAGTAGTATCCGGGACAGGAAGAACACTGAAGCTTTCTTT.

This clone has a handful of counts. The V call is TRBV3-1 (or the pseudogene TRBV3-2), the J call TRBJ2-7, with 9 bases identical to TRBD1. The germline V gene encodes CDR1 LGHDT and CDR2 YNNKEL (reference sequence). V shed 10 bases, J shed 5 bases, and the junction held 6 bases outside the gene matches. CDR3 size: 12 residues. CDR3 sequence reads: CAIRQGGHEQYF. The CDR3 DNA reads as TGTGCCATTAGACAGGGGGGACACGAGCAGTACTTC.